This T cell receptor beta chain was sequenced during a study of cytomegalovirus exposure and HLA in healthy donors. The germline V gene encodes CDR1 MDHEN and CDR2 SYDVKM. Trimming at V came to 3 bases and at J to 1 base, leaving 7 bases not matched to a gene. This CDR3 spans 18 amino acids. Sampled while nominally healthy, donors likely had unrecorded immune exposures. It was with 60 Vbeta and 13 Jbeta primers that the PCR ran. Method: immunoSEQ multiplex PCR; TCRdb's copy keeps in-frame clones and lacks some. This sample carries around 120,000 clones, approximately 70% of them seen once, and the ten largest clones take less than 9.5%.

Material: PBMCs. The receptor comes from a woman in her 40s in good health and CMV-seropositive. This chain uses TRBV28 with TRBJ2-3; 13 bases agree with TRBD2. The chain's CDR3 is CASSFSQGLAGGTDTQYF. The DNA of the CDR3 is TGTGCCAGCAGTTTCTCCCAAGGACTAGCGGGAGGCACAGATACGCAGTATTTT.